Following are 3 T cell receptor beta chains from one sample sequenced in a study of blood T cell repertoires in COVID-19. Data came from immunoSEQ multiplex PCR; TCRdb stores just in-frame clones and leaves some out. The sample includes around 94,000 clones, 80% to 85% of them seen just once. Sequencing was done on a sample of peripheral blood. The origin of the receptors is a man aged 55-75 years with acute or convalescent COVID-19.

There are a few counts of this clone. The rearrangement uses TRBV19 and TRBJ2-3; 7 bases fit TRBD2. The CDR3 runs to 15 residues. V shed 1 base and J 2 bases; nucleotides not matched to a gene: 3. The V gene's germline CDR1 is LNHDA and CDR2 SQIVND (reference sequence). The CDR3 here is CASSIVAGDTDTQYF. CDR3 sequence (DNA): TGTGCCAGTAGTATAGTGGCGGGGGACACAGATACGCAGTATTTT.

V is TRBV3-1 (or the pseudogene TRBV3-2) and J is TRBJ1-3, with TRBD1 as a possible D gene (6 bases). The CDR3 covers 14 residues. Trimming pared 2 bases from V and 8 bases from J, leaving 13 bases between. CDR1 LGHDT and CDR2 YNNKEL come from the germline V gene (reference sequence). The CDR3 nucleotides read TGTGCCAGCAGCCAAAGGGGGGGGAGACACACCATATATTTT. Translated: CASSQRGGRHTIYF.

The chain joins TRBV6-1 to TRBJ1-6; 10 nucleotides align to TRBD1. The CDR3 has 15 amino acids. The germline V gene has CDR1 MNHNS and CDR2 SASEGT. The ends lost 0 bases at V and 8 bases at J; junction bases unmatched: 1. The CDR3 loop is CASSEAGQGDSPLHF. The CDR3 DNA reads TGTGCCAGCAGTGAAGCAGGACAGGGGGATTCACCCCTCCACTTT.